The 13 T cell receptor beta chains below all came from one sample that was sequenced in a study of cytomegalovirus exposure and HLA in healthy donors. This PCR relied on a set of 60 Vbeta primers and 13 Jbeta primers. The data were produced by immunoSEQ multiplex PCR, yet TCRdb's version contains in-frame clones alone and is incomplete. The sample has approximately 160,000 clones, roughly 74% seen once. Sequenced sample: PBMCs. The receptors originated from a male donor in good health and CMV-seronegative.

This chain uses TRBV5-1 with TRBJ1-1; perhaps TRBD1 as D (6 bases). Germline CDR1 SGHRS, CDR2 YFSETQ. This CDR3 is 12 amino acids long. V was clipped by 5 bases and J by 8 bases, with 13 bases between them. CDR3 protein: CASSQGTREAFF. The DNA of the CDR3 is TGCGCCAGCAGTCAGGGGACACGCGAAGCTTTCTTT.

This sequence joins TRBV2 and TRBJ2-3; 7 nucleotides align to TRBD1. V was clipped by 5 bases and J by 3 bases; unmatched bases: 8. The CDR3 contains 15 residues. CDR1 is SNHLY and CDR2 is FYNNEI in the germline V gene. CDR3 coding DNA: TGTGCCAGCAGTTCGTCGCACAGGGGAACAGATACGCAGTATTTT. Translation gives CASSSSHRGTDTQYF.

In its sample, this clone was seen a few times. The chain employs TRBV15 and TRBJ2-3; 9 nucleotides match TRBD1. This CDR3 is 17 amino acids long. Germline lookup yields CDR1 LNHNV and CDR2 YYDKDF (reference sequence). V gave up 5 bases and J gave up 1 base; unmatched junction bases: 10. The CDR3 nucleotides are TGTGCCACCAGCGCGTCGCGGACAGGGGTAGGCACAGATACGCAGTATTTT. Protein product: CATSASRTGVGTDTQYF.

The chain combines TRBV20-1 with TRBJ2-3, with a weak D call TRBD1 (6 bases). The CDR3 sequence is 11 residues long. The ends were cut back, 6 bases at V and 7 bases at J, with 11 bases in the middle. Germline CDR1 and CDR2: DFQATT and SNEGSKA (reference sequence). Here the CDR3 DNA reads TGCAGTGCGAATCAGGGGAATACGCAGTATTTT. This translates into CSANQGNTQYF.

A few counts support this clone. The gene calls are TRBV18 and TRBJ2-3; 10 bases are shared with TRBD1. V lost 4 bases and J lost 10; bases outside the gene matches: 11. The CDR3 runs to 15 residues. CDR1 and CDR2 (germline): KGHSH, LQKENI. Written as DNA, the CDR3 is TGTGCCAGCTCACAGGGACAGGGGAAGGCGTCGGCGCAGTATTTT. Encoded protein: CASSQGQGKASAQYF. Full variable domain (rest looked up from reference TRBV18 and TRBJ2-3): NAGVMQNPRHLVRRRGQEARLRCSPMKGHSHVYWYRQLPEEGLKFMVYLQKENIIDESGMPKERFSAEFPKEGPSILRIQQVVRGDSAAYFCASSQGQGKASAQYFGPGTRLTVL.

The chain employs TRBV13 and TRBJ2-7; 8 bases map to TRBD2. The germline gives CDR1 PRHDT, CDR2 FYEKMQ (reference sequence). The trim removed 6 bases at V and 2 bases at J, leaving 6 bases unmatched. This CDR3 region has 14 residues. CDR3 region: CASSHSGGTYEQYF. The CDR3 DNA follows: TGTGCCAGCAGTCACAGCGGGGGTACCTACGAGCAGTACTTC.

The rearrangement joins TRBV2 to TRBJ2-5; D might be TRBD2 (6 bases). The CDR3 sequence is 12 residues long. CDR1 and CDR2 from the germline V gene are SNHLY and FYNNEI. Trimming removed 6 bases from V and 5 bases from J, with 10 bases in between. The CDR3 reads CASSTEGETQYF. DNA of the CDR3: TGTGCCAGCAGCACGGAGGGGGAGACCCAGTACTTC.

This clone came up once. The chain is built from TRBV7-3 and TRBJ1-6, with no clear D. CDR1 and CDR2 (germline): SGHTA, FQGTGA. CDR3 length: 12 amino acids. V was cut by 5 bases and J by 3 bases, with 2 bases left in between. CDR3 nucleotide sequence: TGTGCCAGCAGCCTCTATAATTCACCCCTCCACTTT. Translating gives CASSLYNSPLHF.

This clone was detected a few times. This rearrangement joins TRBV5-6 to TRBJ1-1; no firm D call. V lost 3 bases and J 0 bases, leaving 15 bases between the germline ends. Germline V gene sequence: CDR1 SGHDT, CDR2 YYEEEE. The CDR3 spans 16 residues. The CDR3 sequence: CASSSPPDFMNTEAFF. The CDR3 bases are TGTGCCAGCAGCTCCCCCCCAGATTTCATGAACACTGAAGCTTTCTTT. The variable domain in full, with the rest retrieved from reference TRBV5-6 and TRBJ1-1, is DAGVTQSPTHLIKTRGQQVTLRCSPKSGHDTVSWYQQALGQGPQFIFQYYEEEERQRGNFPDRFSGHQFPNYSSELNVNALLLGDSALYLCASSSPPDFMNTEAFFGQGTRLTVV.

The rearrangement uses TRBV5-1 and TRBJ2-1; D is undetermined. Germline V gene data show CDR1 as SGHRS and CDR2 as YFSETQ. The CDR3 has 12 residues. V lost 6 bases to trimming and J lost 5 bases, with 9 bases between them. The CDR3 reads CASNKYDNEQFF. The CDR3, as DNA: TGCGCCAGCAACAAATATGACAATGAGCAGTTCTTC. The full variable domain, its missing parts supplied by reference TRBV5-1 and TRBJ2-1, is KAGVTQTPRYLIKTRGQQVTLSCSPISGHRSVSWYQQTPGQGLQFLFEYFSETQRNKGNFPGRFSGRQFSNSRSEMNVSTLELGDSALYLCASNKYDNEQFFGPGTRLTVL.

The DNA of the CDR3 is TGCGCCAGCAGCTTTACAGGGGGCGACGGTATAGATACGCAGTATTTT. It translates to CASSFTGGDGIDTQYF. The rearrangement uses TRBV5-1 and TRBJ2-3; 9 bases are shared with TRBD1. Germline V gives CDR1 SGHRS, CDR2 YFSETQ. With 2 bases clipped from V and 5 bases from J, the junction kept 9 bases outside the gene matches. The CDR3 totals 16 residues.

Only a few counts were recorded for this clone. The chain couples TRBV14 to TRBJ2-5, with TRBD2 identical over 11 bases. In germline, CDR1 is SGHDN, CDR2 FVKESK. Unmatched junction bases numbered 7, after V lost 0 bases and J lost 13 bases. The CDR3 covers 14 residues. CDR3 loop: CASSQESPSGGPYF. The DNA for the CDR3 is TGTGCCAGCAGCCAAGAATCCCCTAGCGGGGGGCCGTACTTC.

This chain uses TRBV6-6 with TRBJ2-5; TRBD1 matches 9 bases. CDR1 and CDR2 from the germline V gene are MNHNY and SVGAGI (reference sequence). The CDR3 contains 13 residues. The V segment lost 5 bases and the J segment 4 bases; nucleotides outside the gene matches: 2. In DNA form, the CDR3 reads TGTGCCAGCAGTGAGGACAGGGGAGAGACCCAGTACTTC. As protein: CASSEDRGETQYF.